These 6 T cell receptor beta chains were all obtained from the same sample, sequenced in a study of OX40 agonist ivuxolimab in advanced cancers. Generated by immunoSEQ multiplex PCR, the TCRdb table keeps only in-frame clones and is missing some. The table records around 15,000 clones, about 70% of them present only once. The sample here was CD4+ or CD8+ T cells sorted from blood, taken in a trial of the OX40 agonist ivuxolimab. These TCRs come from an adult with an advanced solid tumor such as melanoma, head and neck, liver or kidney cancer.

V usage is TRBV5-6 and J usage is TRBJ1-6; weak D call: TRBD1 (6 bases). This CDR3 is 15 amino acids long. CDR1 SGHDT and CDR2 YYEEEE come from the germline V gene. Trimming took off 3 bases at V and 8 bases at J, with 15 bases between the two ends. The chain's CDR3 is CASSYMTGRDSPLHF. In nucleotides, the CDR3 is TGTGCCAGCAGCTACATGACAGGACGGGATTCACCCCTCCACTTT.

Only a few counts were recorded for this clone. This rearrangement joins TRBV4-1 to TRBJ1-2; D remains unclear. The CDR3 contains 15 residues. V was trimmed by 0 bases and J by 6 bases, leaving 14 bases between them. CDR1 and CDR2 from the germline V gene are MGHRA and YSYEKL. CDR3 sequence: CASSQEPGPKDGYTF. Here the CDR3 DNA reads TGCGCCAGCAGCCAAGAACCCGGTCCTAAAGATGGCTACACCTTC.

This clone was observed a handful of times. Here the CDR3 DNA reads TGTGCCAGCAGTTTATCGGCGGGAAACTACGAGCAGTACTTC. Amino acid sequence: CASSLSAGNYEQYF. This rearrangement joins TRBV27 to TRBJ2-7; D is possibly TRBD2 (6 bases). The length of the CDR3 is 14 residues. Germline V gives CDR1 MNHEY, CDR2 SMNVEV (reference sequence). Trimming removed 0 bases at V and 3 bases at J, with 9 bases between.

This clone was picked up a small number of times. CDR3 bases: TGTGCCAGCAGTTACTCTAGTGAGGCTGGCGGGGAGCTGTTTTTT. This codes for CASSYSSEAGGELFF. This sequence joins TRBV6-6 and TRBJ2-2, with D hard to call. The V gene lost 0 bases and the J gene lost 7 bases, with 12 bases spanning the gap. The germline V gene has CDR1 MNHNY and CDR2 SVGAGI (reference sequence). The CDR3 extends over 15 amino acids.

Concerning this clone itself: The junction differs from germline at one of its ends, possibly a read error. This chain connects TRBV5-4 to TRBJ1-4, with D perhaps TRBD1 (6 bases). Germline V gene lookup returns CDR1 SGHNT and CDR2 YYREEE (reference sequence). The CDR3 is 14 amino acids. DNA for the CDR3: TGTGCCGGCAGCCGCAACAGGGAGAGGGAAAAACTGTTTTTT. Translation gives CAGSRNREREKLFF.

The chain joins TRBV9 to TRBJ1-1; D is perhaps TRBD1 (6 bases). From germline, CDR1 is SGDLS and CDR2 YYNGEE. This CDR3 has 14 amino acids. V gave up 3 bases and J gave up 5 bases, with 14 bases separating them. The CDR3 nucleotides are TGTGCCAGCAGCGCTACCGGGACATCGACTGAAGCTTTCTTT. As protein: CASSATGTSTEAFF. Using reference TRBV9 and TRBJ1-1 for the parts outside the CDR3, the full variable domain is DSGVTQTPKHLITATGQRVTLRCSPRSGDLSVYWYQQSLDQGLQFLIQYYNGEERAKGNILERFSAQQFPDLHSELNLSSLELGDSALYFCASSATGTSTEAFFGQGTRLTVV.